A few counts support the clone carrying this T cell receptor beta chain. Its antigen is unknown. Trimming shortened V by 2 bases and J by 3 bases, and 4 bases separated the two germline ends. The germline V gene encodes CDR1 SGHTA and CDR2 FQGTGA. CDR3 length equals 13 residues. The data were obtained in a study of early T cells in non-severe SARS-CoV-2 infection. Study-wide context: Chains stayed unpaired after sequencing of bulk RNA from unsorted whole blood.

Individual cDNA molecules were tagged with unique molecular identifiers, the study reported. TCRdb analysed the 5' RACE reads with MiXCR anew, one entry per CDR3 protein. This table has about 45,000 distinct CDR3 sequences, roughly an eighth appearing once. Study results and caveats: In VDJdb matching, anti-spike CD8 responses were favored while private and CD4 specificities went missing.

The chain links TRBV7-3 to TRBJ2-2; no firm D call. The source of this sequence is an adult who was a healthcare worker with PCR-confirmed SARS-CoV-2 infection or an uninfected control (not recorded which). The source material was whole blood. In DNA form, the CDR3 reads TGTGCCAGCAGCTTAGGAGACACCGGGGAGCTGTTTTTT. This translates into CASSLGDTGELFF.